The clone carrying this T cell receptor beta chain was observed many times. The antigen is not known. The data were obtained in a study of early T cells in non-severe SARS-CoV-2 infection. Study-wide background: The chains were unpaired, and the sequenced material was bulk RNA from unsorted whole blood.

Researchers tagged individual cDNA molecules with unique molecular identifiers. TCRdb reanalysed the 5' RACE reads using MiXCR and keeps one entry per CDR3 protein. The sample includes about 29,000 distinct CDR3 sequences, over 3.5% of them seen just once. The CDR3 is 14 amino acids. V lost 0 bases and J lost 1, with 7 bases in between. Germline-derived CDR1 and CDR2 are SGHRS and YFSETQ. Study-wide results and caveats: Private and CD4 specificities were missed by VDJdb matching, skewed to anti-spike CD8.

This TCR was sampled from an adult who was a healthcare worker with PCR-confirmed SARS-CoV-2 infection or an uninfected control (not recorded which). Sequencing was performed on whole blood. The chain employs TRBV5-1 and TRBJ1-2, with D possibly TRBD1 on 5 matching bases. In DNA, the CDR3 is TGCGCCAGCAGCTTGGGCAGGGATAACTATGGCTACACCTTC. Its translation: CASSLGRDNYGYTF.